This TCR beta chain was identified during a study of T-cell reconstitution after alpha-beta-depleted transplantation in children. Whole-study findings and limits: Newly generated T cells supplied most T-cell counts and diversity one year post-transplant. Recipient T cells and thymic progenitors that survived gave rise to the high TCRbeta diversity observed at day 60 in some patients. Reported findings indicate that, about two months after transplant, alpha-beta T cells came from several hundred expanded clones, which were derived from non-depleted graft cells.

The CDR3 runs to 9 residues. The table lists this clonotype with many counts. The antigen remains unidentified. Unique molecular identifiers were incorporated into the prepared TCRbeta library. TCRdb processed the PCR reads anew with MiXCR; each CDR3 protein has one entry. This sample yields about 100,000 distinct CDR3 sequences, of which about 5.6% are seen a single time; about 6% belongs to the top ten. The sample was PBMCs, mostly from graft donor cells, taken 60 days after TCRalphabeta/CD19-depleted stem cell transplant. The rearrangement uses TRBV21-1 and TRBJ2-7. TRBV21-1 corresponds to a pseudogene. The sequence was collected from a female patient aged 2-9 years who had a stem cell transplant for Fanconi anemia, so the T cells may come from the graft donor. The CDR3 nucleotides are TGTGCCAACGCCTACGAGCAGTACTTC. This sequence encodes CANAYEQYF.